Listed here are 26 T cell receptor beta chains from one sample, sequenced in a study of regulatory T cells in long-lasting Graves disease (dated by TCRdb to the early 2020s). The time point label of this sample denotes: persistent/refractory GD, antithyroid drugs over 5 years with positive TRAb. For both TCR sequencing and RNA sequencing, RNA was extracted from PBMCs in TRIzol. The library was built by means of multiplex PCR. Reads for this sample came from an Illumina HiSeq 4000. TCR beta libraries were built with iRepertoire HTBI primers and Arm-PCR amplification of CDR3 regions. The public reads were reanalyzed by TCRdb: fastp trimming at Q25, MiXCR alignment, in-frame beta chains only. Identical CDR3 proteins give one entry, which carries the most common genes and DNA. A total of roughly 450,000 distinct CDR3 sequences appear in this sample, under 25% of them only once. The leading ten clones occupy 7.8% of the sample.

The material was peripheral blood mononuclear cells (PBMCs), obtained when the disease was refractory, from a patient treated with antithyroid drugs. All receptors come from a female donor with Graves disease.

The chain has TRBV6-2 or TRBV6-3 and TRBJ2-1; D perhaps matches TRBD1 (5 bases). The CDR3 contains 13 residues. V was shortened by 2 bases and J by 12 bases, with 14 bases between the two germline ends. Looked up from germline, CDR1 is MNHEY and CDR2 is SVGEGT. This CDR3 reads CASSYPSPGRQFF. As DNA, the CDR3 is TGTGCCAGCAGTTACCCTTCCCCAGGGCGGCAGTTCTTC.

The genes are TRBV12-3 or TRBV12-4 and TRBJ2-6, with D unresolved. Trimming removed 1 base at V and 0 bases at J, with 10 bases between. The CDR3 has 17 amino acids. CDR3 protein: CASSLEMQSSGANVLTF. CDR3 coding DNA: TGTGCCAGCAGTTTAGAGATGCAAAGCTCTGGGGCCAACGTCCTGACTTTC.

This clonotype appeared many times. The rearrangement links TRBV29-1 to TRBJ1-1; D remains ambiguous. Germline CDR1 and CDR2: SQVTM and ANQGSEA. The CDR3 has 13 amino acids. V shed 6 bases and J shed 0 bases, with 11 bases lying between them. CDR3 residues: CSVSGRMNTEAFF. CDR3 DNA: TGCAGCGTATCCGGGAGGATGAACACTGAAGCTTTCTTT.

The rearrangement links TRBV20-1 to TRBJ1-2; possible D gene TRBD1, 5 bases. The germline V gene has CDR1 DFQATT and CDR2 SNEGSKA (reference sequence). The CDR3 runs 13 residues. Trimming shortened V by 5 bases and J by 1 base, and 11 bases separated the two germline ends. CDR3 sequence (DNA): TGCAGTGCTGACCGGGACTTTAACTATGGCTACACCTTC. Translation: CSADRDFNYGYTF.

Ten or more counts support this clonotype. The chain combines TRBV28 with TRBJ1-1; maybe TRBD1 (5 bases). CDR1 MDHEN and CDR2 SYDVKM come from the germline V gene. V lost 2 bases and J lost 3, with 10 bases in between. This CDR3 is 14 amino acids long. The CDR3, as DNA: TGTGCCAGCAGTTTAGGGGGACTCTACACTGAAGCTTTCTTT. This sequence encodes CASSLGGLYTEAFF.

This clonotype has a count of ten or more. The rearrangement links TRBV28 to TRBJ1-4, with 8 bases matching TRBD1. Germline V gene data show CDR1 as MDHEN and CDR2 as SYDVKM. After removal of 1 base from V and 4 bases from J, the junction contained 2 bases not matched to a gene. This CDR3 is built from 15 residues. The CDR3 DNA reads as TGTGCCAGCAGTTTATCAACAGGGGGTAATGAAAAACTGTTTTTT. Protein sequence: CASSLSTGGNEKLFF.

The chain employs TRBV5-6 and TRBJ2-7; D remains ambiguous. CDR1 and CDR2 (germline): SGHDT, YYEEEE. The ends were cut back, 6 bases at V and 5 bases at J, with 21 bases in the middle. The CDR3 runs 15 residues. The CDR3 DNA reads TGTGCCAGCACTATTTTGCAAACCTACCACCACGAGCAGTACTTC. Translating it yields CASTILQTYHHEQYF. Complete variable domain (other parts from reference TRBV5-6 and TRBJ2-7): DAGVTQSPTHLIKTRGQQVTLRCSPKSGHDTVSWYQQALGQGPQFIFQYYEEEERQRGNFPDRFSGHQFPNYSSELNVNALLLGDSALYLCASTILQTYHHEQYFGPGTRLTVT.

The table lists this clonotype with many counts. The gene calls are TRBV28 and TRBJ2-7; the D gene is possibly TRBD1 (6 bases). CDR3 length: 13 amino acids. The germline gives CDR1 MDHEN, CDR2 SYDVKM. V was pared by 11 bases and J by 0 bases, with 14 bases between. CDR3 nucleotides: TGTGCCGTTACCGAACAGGGCTCCTACGAGCAGTACTTC. This translates into CAVTEQGSYEQYF.

This clonotype was counted a few times. The rearrangement uses TRBV5-1 and TRBJ2-5; possible D gene TRBD2, 6 bases. Per the germline V gene, CDR1 is SGHRS and CDR2 is YFSETQ. Trimming left V 7 bases short and J 5 bases short, with 12 bases between. The CDR3 runs to 12 residues. CDR3 amino acids: CASRGNRETQYF. The CDR3 DNA reads as TGCGCCAGCCGCGGGAACCGTGAGACCCAGTACTTC. Full variable domain (outside the CDR3, taken from reference TRBV5-1 and TRBJ2-5): KAGVTQTPRYLIKTRGQQVTLSCSPISGHRSVSWYQQTPGQGLQFLFEYFSETQRNKGNFPGRFSGRQFSNSRSEMNVSTLELGDSALYLCASRGNRETQYFGPGTRLLVL.

The V and J genes are TRBV19 and TRBJ2-7, with a weak D call TRBD2 (6 bases). CDR1 and CDR2 from the germline V gene are LNHDA and SQIVND (reference sequence). V lost 3 bases, J lost 3 bases, and 12 bases lay in between. This CDR3 region has 14 residues. CDR3 region: CASSISGGLYEQYF. As DNA, the CDR3 is TGTGCCAGTAGTATTTCCGGGGGACTCTACGAGCAGTACTTC.

This clonotype has ten or more counts. The chain employs TRBV6-1 and TRBJ2-7; TRBD2 agrees at 11 bases. Germline V gene lookup returns CDR1 MNHNS and CDR2 SASEGT. V shed 10 bases, J shed 3 bases, and the junction held 5 bases outside the gene matches. This CDR3 spans 13 amino acids. The CDR3 loop is CATGLAENYEQYF. The CDR3 DNA sequence: TGTGCCACGGGACTAGCGGAGAACTACGAGCAGTACTTC.

This clonotype was seen a few times. The genes are TRBV20-1 and TRBJ2-7; 9 bases align to TRBD2. Germline lookup yields CDR1 DFQATT and CDR2 SNEGSKA (reference sequence). This CDR3 has 15 amino acids. Trimming cost V 6 bases and J 7 bases; bases outside gene matches: 16. The CDR3 sequence: CSALDPAGGPWEQYF. CDR3 DNA sequence: TGCAGTGCGTTAGACCCCGCGGGAGGGCCTTGGGAGCAGTACTTC.

Ten or more counts support this clonotype. The chain is built from TRBV20-1 and TRBJ2-7; perhaps D is TRBD1 or TRBD2 (5 bases each). Germline CDR1 is DFQATT and CDR2 is SNEGSKA (reference sequence). The CDR3 totals 14 residues. V shed 1 base and J shed 4 bases, with 14 bases lying between them. CDR3 residues: CSARVRDRAYEQYF. Here the CDR3 DNA reads TGCAGTGCTAGAGTTAGGGACCGAGCATACGAGCAGTACTTC.

This clonotype has ten or more counts. For the CDR3, the DNA is TGTGCCAGCAGTTACCAGCGGGAGATTTCCTACGAGCAGTACTTC. Encoded protein: CASSYQREISYEQYF. This chain connects TRBV6-2 or TRBV6-3 to TRBJ2-7; 8 nucleotides agree with TRBD2. Trimming cost V 2 bases and J 1 base; bases outside gene matches: 4. Germline loops: CDR1 MNHEY, CDR2 SVGEGT. This CDR3 contains 15 residues.

This clonotype has just a few counts. The chain recombines TRBV6-2 or TRBV6-3 with TRBJ1-5; D remains unclear. The V gene's germline CDR1 is MNHEY and CDR2 SVGEGT. Deletions cut 1 base from V and 5 bases from J, with 9 bases between. CDR3 length: 14 amino acids. DNA for the CDR3: TGTGCCAGCAGTTACTTCGTCACCGATCAGCCCCAGCATTTT. Its translation: CASSYFVTDQPQHF.

This clonotype was seen once. It differs at one base from a far larger clone, so likely a read error. The chain uses TRBV7-8 and TRBJ2-7; no clear D gene. Germline assignment: CDR1 SGHVS and CDR2 FQNEAQ. CDR3 length: 11 residues. V lost 7 bases and J 0 bases, leaving 4 bases between the germline ends. CDR3 in DNA: TGTGCCAGCACCCACTCCTACGAGCAGTACTTC. As protein: CASTHSYEQYF. The full variable domain, its missing parts supplied by reference TRBV7-8 and TRBJ2-7, is GAGVSQSPRYKVAKRGQDVALRCDPISGHVSLFWYQQALGQGPEFLTYFQNEAQLDKSGLPSDRFFAERPEGSVSTLKIQRTQQEDSAVYLCASTHSYEQYFGPGTRLTVT.

CDR3 DNA: TGTGCCTGGAAATTGGACCTTTGGCATGGCTACACCTTC. Translation: CAWKLDLWHGYTF. The chain combines TRBV30 with TRBJ1-2, with D unclear. The germline V and J ends were trimmed by 4 bases and 6 bases, with 15 bases remaining between them. CDR3 length: 13 amino acids. Germline V CDR1 and CDR2: GTSNPN, SVGIG (reference sequence).

Here the CDR3 reads CASTRSGFQETQYF. In nucleotides, the CDR3 is TGTGCCAGCACCCGATCTGGCTTTCAAGAGACCCAGTACTTC. V and J are TRBV28 and TRBJ2-5; D call uncertain. The germline CDR1 and CDR2 sequences are MDHEN and SYDVKM. Trimming took 7 bases from V and 2 from J, leaving 14 bases between them. The CDR3 totals 14 residues.

The table lists this clonotype with many counts. This rearrangement joins TRBV28 to TRBJ2-6; D unclear. The germline V and J ends were trimmed by 10 bases and 1 base, with 11 bases remaining between them. The CDR3 totals 14 residues. Germline V lookup: CDR1 MDHEN, CDR2 SYDVKM. This CDR3 reads CATNPLSGANVLTF. In nucleotides, the CDR3 is TGTGCCACCAACCCTCTTTCTGGGGCCAACGTCCTGACTTTC.

V usage is TRBV30 and J usage is TRBJ1-2, with 9 bases aligning to TRBD1. CDR1 is GTSNPN and CDR2 is SVGIG in the germline V gene (reference sequence). The CDR3 loop spans 15 amino acids. V lost 3 bases, J lost 1 base, and 6 bases stayed unmatched. CDR3 in amino acids: CAWSETGGLNYGYTF. In DNA form, the CDR3 reads TGTGCCTGGAGCGAGACAGGGGGTCTTAACTATGGCTACACCTTC.

The chain couples TRBV6-1 to TRBJ2-7; the match to TRBD2 covers 11 bases. Per germline, CDR1 MNHNS and CDR2 SASEGT. The CDR3 length is 14 residues. V trimming: 7 bases; J trimming: 9 bases; junction bases outside the gene matches: 11. The CDR3 spells CASMLSTSGAGQYF. The CDR3 DNA reads TGTGCCAGCATGTTGTCGACTAGCGGGGCCGGGCAGTACTTC.

V usage is TRBV2 and J usage is TRBJ2-1, with TRBD1 identical over 9 bases. Trimming took 6 bases from V and 4 from J; bases not matched to a gene: 13. The CDR3 totals 17 residues. The germline CDR1 and CDR2 sequences are SNHLY and FYNNEI. CDR3 region: CASSLYRGRDLYNEQFF. The DNA of the CDR3 is TGTGCCAGCAGCTTGTACAGGGGGCGCGATCTGTACAATGAGCAGTTCTTC.

This clonotype was recorded at least ten times. The gene calls are TRBV19 and TRBJ1-5; the match to TRBD1 covers 7 bases. J was trimmed by 7 bases and V by 4 bases; bases with no gene match: 7. Germline-derived CDR1 and CDR2 are LNHDA and SQIVND (reference sequence). The CDR3 length is 14 residues. The DNA for the CDR3 is TGTGCCAGTAGTACCTGGGACAGCCGGCAGCCCCAGCATTTT. Translating it yields CASSTWDSRQPQHF.

This clonotype was seen at least ten times. V gene TRBV6-2 or TRBV6-3 combines with J gene TRBJ1-2; TRBD1 is a possible D gene (6 bases). CDR1 and CDR2 (germline): MNHEY, SVGEGT. The V end lost 2 bases, the J end lost 8 bases, and 12 bases lay between the germline ends. This CDR3 is 13 amino acids long. The CDR3 reads CASSYTLDRGYTF. CDR3 bases: TGTGCCAGCAGTTACACCCTAGACAGGGGCTACACCTTC.

The chain has TRBV28 and TRBJ1-5; possibly TRBD1 for D (6 bases). Germline CDR1 reads MDHEN; CDR2 reads SYDVKM. The CDR3 is 14 residues long. V dropped 6 bases and J dropped 6 bases, with 15 bases sitting between them. For the CDR3, the DNA is TGTGCCAGCAGACTTACAGGGTACAGTCAGCCCCAGCATTTT. Amino acid sequence: CASRLTGYSQPQHF.

In its sample, this clonotype was seen many times. The chain carries TRBV6-1 and TRBJ1-2; D not certain. Per germline, CDR1 MNHNS and CDR2 SASEGT. The V and J ends lost 8 bases and 4 bases respectively, with 17 bases between them. CDR3 size: 14 residues. CDR3 coding DNA: TGTGCCAGCGTGGAAGTCCTGCTGAGCTATGGCTACACCTTC. This encodes CASVEVLLSYGYTF.